A selection of T cell receptor beta chains follows, all from one sample in a study of cytomegalovirus exposure and HLA in healthy donors. Assay used: immunoSEQ multiplex PCR; TCRdb lists only in-frame clones, some missing. Among roughly 150,000 clones listed, over 60% were seen once. The source material was PBMCs. These receptors came from a male donor in good health and CMV-seronegative. Both conserved end residues are part of each CDR3. The D gene is left open where the match is weak. Size tells how often a clone was seen (once, few, many) or the class of an expanded clone, and some rows leave it out.

DNA: TGTGCCAGCAGCTTTTCCCAACTTAGCTCCTACAATGAGCAGTTCTTC
CDR3: CASSFSQLSSYNEQFF
J: TRBJ2-1
size: .
D: .
V: TRBV11-3

DNA: TGCGCCAGCAGCTTCGGAGACGAGCTTTACACTGAAGCTTTCTTT
CDR3: CASSFGDELYTEAFF
J: TRBJ1-1
size: .
D: .
V: TRBV5-1

DNA: TGTGCCAGCAGCCCGATGGAGGGTCCCTACGAGCAGTACTTC
CDR3: CASSPMEGPYEQYF
J: TRBJ2-7
size: .
D: .
V: TRBV9

DNA: TGCAGTGCCAAGAGGGATGGGGGCTACACCTTC
CDR3: CSAKRDGGYTF
J: TRBJ1-2
size: few
D: .
V: TRBV20-1

DNA: TGTGCCAGCAGCTTAGTGGTCGACAGGGGAGAGACCCAGTACTTC
CDR3: CASSLVVDRGETQYF
J: TRBJ2-5
size: .
D: TRBD1
V: TRBV7-2

DNA: TGTGCCTGGAGTATTAAGGGGGCCCCGAACATTCAGTACTTC
CDR3: CAWSIKGAPNIQYF
J: TRBJ2-4
size: few
D: TRBD1
V: TRBV30

DNA: TGTGCCATCAGTGAGCAGGCTGATAACTATGGCTACACCTTC
CDR3: CAISEQADNYGYTF
J: TRBJ1-2
size: few
D: .
V: TRBV10-3

DNA: TGCAGCGCCCGGGGGGGGTTGAGTGAAGCTTTCTTT
CDR3: CSARGGLSEAFF
J: TRBJ1-1
size: .
D: .
V: TRBV29-1

DNA: TGTTCCAGCAGCTGGTTCGGGGGGAACACTGAAGCTTTCTTT
CDR3: CSSSWFGGNTEAFF
J: TRBJ1-1
size: .
D: .
V: TRBV7-9

DNA: TGTGCCGCGGCGGGGGCCAGCACTGAAGCTTTCTTT
CDR3: CAAAGASTEAFF
J: TRBJ1-1
size: .
D: .
V: TRBV6-6

DNA: TGCGCCAGCAGCCAAGCGGGGACTCCCCGCGATGAGCAGTTCTTC
CDR3: CASSQAGTPRDEQFF
J: TRBJ2-1
size: .
D: .
V: TRBV4-3

DNA: TGTGCCAGCTCACCGGGCAGGGGGGACACTGAAGCTTTCTTT
CDR3: CASSPGRGDTEAFF
J: TRBJ1-1
size: .
D: TRBD1
V: TRBV18

DNA: TGTGCCAGCAGTTCTCCGGGACAGGGCCATTCTGAAGCTTTCTTT
CDR3: CASSSPGQGHSEAFF
J: TRBJ1-1
size: .
D: TRBD1
V: TRBV27

DNA: TGTGCCAGCAGCTTAGCGTCCCTAGCGGGAGGATACAATGAGCAGTTCTTC
CDR3: CASSLASLAGGYNEQFF
J: TRBJ2-1
size: few
D: TRBD2
V: TRBV7-8

DNA: TGTGCCAGCAGCTTAGACCGGGTCCGAAGGAACACTGAAGCTTTCTTT
CDR3: CASSLDRVRRNTEAFF
J: TRBJ1-1
size: .
D: .
V: TRBV11-3

DNA: TGTGCCACCAGCAGAGTCAGCGGGAGGGCGAGCACCGGGGAGCTGTTTTTT
CDR3: CATSRVSGRASTGELFF
J: TRBJ2-2
size: .
D: TRBD2
V: TRBV15

DNA: TGTGCCAGCAGGATACAGGGTATGAACACTGAAGCTTTCTTT
CDR3: CASRIQGMNTEAFF
J: TRBJ1-1
size: .
D: .
V: TRBV2

DNA: TGCGCCAGCAGCCACGGACAGCTACAAGAGACCCAGTACTTC
CDR3: CASSHGQLQETQYF
J: TRBJ2-5
size: .
D: .
V: TRBV5-1

DNA: TGTGCCAGTAGACGACAGGGTTACGGCTACACCTTC
CDR3: CASRRQGYGYTF
J: TRBJ1-2
size: .
D: TRBD1
V: TRBV19

DNA: TGTGCCAGCAGCTCCACCGGGACTAGCGGGAGGGGAGGGACCGGGGAGCTGTTTTTT
CDR3: CASSSTGTSGRGGTGELFF
J: TRBJ2-2
size: .
D: TRBD2
V: TRBV7-2

DNA: TGTGCCAGCAGTTTGGGGGGGGCAAATGGCTACACCTTC
CDR3: CASSLGGANGYTF
J: TRBJ1-2
size: .
D: .
V: TRBV28

DNA: TGCAGCGTTCTATTGACAGGGGAGGCCTCACCCCTCCACTTT
CDR3: CSVLLTGEASPLHF
J: TRBJ1-6
size: .
D: TRBD1
V: TRBV29-1

DNA: TGTGCCAGCACGGGGGGGGTCACAGATACGCAGTATTTT
CDR3: CASTGGVTDTQYF
J: TRBJ2-3
size: .
D: TRBD2
V: TRBV2

DNA: TGTGCCACCCGGCGACAGGGGTACTCCTACGAGCAGTACTTC
CDR3: CATRRQGYSYEQYF
J: TRBJ2-7
size: .
D: TRBD1
V: TRBV27

DNA: TGTGCCAGCAGCCAGAAATTGACAGGGCTTAATTCACCCCTCCACTTT
CDR3: CASSQKLTGLNSPLHF
J: TRBJ1-6
size: .
D: TRBD1
V: TRBV14

DNA: TGTGCCAGCAGCTTAGGTCAGGGACAGGGACAGCCCCAGCATTTT
CDR3: CASSLGQGQGQPQHF
J: TRBJ1-5
size: .
D: TRBD1
V: TRBV7-2

DNA: TGTGCCTGGAGTGGACTAGGGCGGGGGGACACCGGGGAGCTGTTTTTT
CDR3: CAWSGLGRGDTGELFF
J: TRBJ2-2
size: .
D: TRBD2
V: TRBV30

DNA: TGTGCCAGCAGCCGGGTCTACACCGGGGAGCTGTTTTTT
CDR3: CASSRVYTGELFF
J: TRBJ2-2
size: .
D: .
V: TRBV5-5

DNA: TGTGCCTGGGGGGGAGGGTCCTACAATGAGCAGTTCTTC
CDR3: CAWGGGSYNEQFF
J: TRBJ2-1
size: .
D: TRBD2
V: TRBV30